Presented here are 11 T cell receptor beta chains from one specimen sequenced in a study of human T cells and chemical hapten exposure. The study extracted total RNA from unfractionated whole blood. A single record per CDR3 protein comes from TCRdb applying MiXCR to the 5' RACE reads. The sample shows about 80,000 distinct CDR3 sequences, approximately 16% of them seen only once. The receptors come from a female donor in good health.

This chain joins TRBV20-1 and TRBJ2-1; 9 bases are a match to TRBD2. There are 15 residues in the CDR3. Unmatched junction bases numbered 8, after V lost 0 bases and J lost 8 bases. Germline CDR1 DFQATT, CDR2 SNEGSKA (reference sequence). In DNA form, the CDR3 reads TGCAGTGCTAGAGATATGCGGGGGGGGCGCGATGAGCAGTTCTTC. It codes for CSARDMRGGRDEQFF.

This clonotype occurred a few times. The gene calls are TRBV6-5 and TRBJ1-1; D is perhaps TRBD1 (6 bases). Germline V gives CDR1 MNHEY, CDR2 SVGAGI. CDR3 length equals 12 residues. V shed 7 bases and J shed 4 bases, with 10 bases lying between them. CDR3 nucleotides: TGTGCCAGCAAGGAGGGGGGCACTGAAGCTTTCTTT. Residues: CASKEGGTEAFF.

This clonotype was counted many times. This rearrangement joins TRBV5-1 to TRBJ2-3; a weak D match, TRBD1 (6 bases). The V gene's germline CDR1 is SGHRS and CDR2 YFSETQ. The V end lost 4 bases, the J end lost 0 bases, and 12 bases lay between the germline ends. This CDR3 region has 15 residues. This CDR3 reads CASSPDSQSTDTQYF. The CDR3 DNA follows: TGCGCCAGCAGCCCGGACAGCCAGAGCACAGATACGCAGTATTTT.

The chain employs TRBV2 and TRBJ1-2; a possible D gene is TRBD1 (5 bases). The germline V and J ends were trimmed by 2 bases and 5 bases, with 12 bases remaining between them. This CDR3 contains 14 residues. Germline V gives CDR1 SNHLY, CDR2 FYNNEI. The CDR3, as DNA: TGTGCCAGCAGTGAAAACGGGGCTGGTTATGGCTACACCTTC. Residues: CASSENGAGYGYTF.

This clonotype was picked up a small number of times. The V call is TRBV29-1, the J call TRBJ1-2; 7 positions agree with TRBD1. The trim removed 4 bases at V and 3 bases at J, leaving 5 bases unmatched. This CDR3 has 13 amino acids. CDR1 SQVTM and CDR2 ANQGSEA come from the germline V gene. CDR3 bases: TGCAGCGTTGGACGAACAGGGGACTATGGCTACACCTTC. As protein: CSVGRTGDYGYTF.

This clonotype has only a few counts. Written as DNA, the CDR3 is TGTGCCAGCAGCTTAGGACCCTCTAGCACAGATACGCAGTATTTT. Amino acid sequence: CASSLGPSSTDTQYF. J is TRBJ2-3 and V is TRBV7-9, with D unresolved. The germline V and J ends were trimmed by 1 base and 0 bases, with 8 bases remaining between them. The CDR3 spans 15 residues. Germline loops: CDR1 SEHNR, CDR2 FQNEAQ (reference sequence).

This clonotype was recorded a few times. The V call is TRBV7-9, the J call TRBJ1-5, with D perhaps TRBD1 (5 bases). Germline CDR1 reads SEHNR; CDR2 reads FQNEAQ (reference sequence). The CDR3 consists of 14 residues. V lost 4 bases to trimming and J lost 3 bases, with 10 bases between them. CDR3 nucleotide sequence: TGTGCCAGCAGCTCCGGGACCTACAATCAGCCCCAGCATTTT. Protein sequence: CASSSGTYNQPQHF.

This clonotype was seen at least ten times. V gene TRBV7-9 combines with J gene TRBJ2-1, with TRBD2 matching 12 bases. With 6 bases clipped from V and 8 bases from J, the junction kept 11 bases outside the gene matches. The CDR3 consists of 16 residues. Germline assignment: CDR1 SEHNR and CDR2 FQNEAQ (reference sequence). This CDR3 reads CASSASGGALKDEQFF. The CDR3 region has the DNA TGTGCCAGCAGTGCTAGCGGGGGGGCCTTAAAGGATGAGCAGTTCTTC.

The CDR3 protein is CASSSTGTGLNTGELFF. DNA of the CDR3: TGTGCCAGCAGCTCCACCGGGACAGGGCTGAACACCGGGGAGCTGTTTTTT. The chain employs TRBV11-3 and TRBJ2-2; 9 bases match TRBD1. CDR3 size: 17 residues. In germline, CDR1 is SGHNT, CDR2 YENEEA. Germline trimming cut 4 bases from V and 1 base from J; bases unmatched to any gene: 7.

As DNA, the CDR3 is TGCAGTGCTCCGTTGGTGACGGTGGACACTGAAGCTTTCTTT. Its translation: CSAPLVTVDTEAFF. The chain carries TRBV20-1 and TRBJ1-1; no clear D. Germline CDR1 and CDR2: DFQATT and SNEGSKA (reference sequence). The V gene lost 5 bases and the J gene lost 3 bases, with 16 bases spanning the gap. This CDR3 has 14 residues.

The CDR3 nucleotides read TGTGCCAGCAGCTCACATCCTTTAGAGCCCCAGCATTTT. Protein: CASSSHPLEPQHF. The chain uses TRBV7-2 and TRBJ1-5; D remains unclear. CDR1 and CDR2 (germline): SGHTA, FQGNSA. Trimming removed 4 bases at V and 8 bases at J, with 12 bases between. CDR3 length equals 13 residues.